Below are 23 T cell receptor beta chains sequenced from a single sample in a study of blood T cell repertoires in COVID-19. The repertoire was sequenced with immunoSEQ multiplex PCR; TCRdb's copy has only in-frame clones and lacks some. The sample lists about 110,000 clones; more than 80% were seen once. The source material was peripheral blood. The origin of the receptors is a woman aged 80 or older with acute or convalescent COVID-19.

The sample holds one count of this clone. V usage is TRBV7-9 and J usage is TRBJ1-1; D not resolved. The length of the CDR3 is 15 residues. Germline values: CDR1 SEHNR, CDR2 FQNEAQ (reference sequence). Trimming cost V 5 bases and J 3 bases, with 16 bases left between them. CDR3 residues: CASSPPYRVDTEAFF. As DNA, the CDR3 is TGTGCCAGCAGCCCCCCCTATCGGGTGGACACTGAAGCTTTCTTT.

This rearrangement joins TRBV7-2 to TRBJ1-4; 9 positions agree with TRBD1. The germline V gene has CDR1 SGHTA and CDR2 FQGNSA. J lost 5 bases, V lost 5 bases, and 9 bases had no gene match. This CDR3 has 16 residues. The CDR3: CASSRTGATTNEKLFF. In DNA, the CDR3 is TGTGCCAGCAGCAGGACAGGGGCCACTACCAATGAAAAACTGTTTTTT.

The V and J genes are TRBV9 and TRBJ1-5; unclear D gene. The CDR3 loop spans 14 amino acids. The V gene's germline CDR1 is SGDLS and CDR2 YYNGEE. V shed 0 bases and J shed 4 bases, with 8 bases lying between them. The CDR3, as DNA: TGTGCCAGCAGCGTAGGGCCGATAAATCAGCCCCAGCATTTT. This gives the protein CASSVGPINQPQHF.

The chain couples TRBV5-8 to TRBJ2-3, with a possible D match to TRBD1 (5 bases). The CDR3 contains 14 residues. Trimming stripped 5 bases from V and 0 bases from J, with 10 bases between. CDR1 is SGHTS and CDR2 is YDEGEE in the germline V gene. CDR3 residues: CASRSAGSTDTQYF. DNA for the CDR3: TGTGCCAGCAGATCCGCAGGGAGCACAGATACGCAGTATTTT.

J is TRBJ2-1 and V is TRBV18; 8 bases map to TRBD1. Trimming removed 6 bases from V and 6 bases from J; junction bases left unmatched: 10. CDR1 and CDR2 (germline): KGHSH, LQKENI. CDR3 length equals 15 residues. The CDR3 DNA follows: TGTGCCAGCTCGCTACCCGGGACAGGACTCAATGAGCAGTTCTTC. Its protein product is CASSLPGTGLNEQFF.

The chain combines TRBV2 with TRBJ1-1; 8 bases match TRBD1. CDR1 and CDR2 from the germline V gene are SNHLY and FYNNEI. CDR3 length: 13 amino acids. V was clipped by 6 bases and J by 3 bases; unmatched bases: 3. DNA for the CDR3: TGTGCCAGCAGGGGACAGGCTTACACTGAAGCTTTCTTT. Protein: CASRGQAYTEAFF. Combining the CDR3 with reference TRBV2 and TRBJ1-1 gives the whole variable domain EPEVTQTPSHQVTQMGQEVILRCVPISNHLYFYWYRQILGQKVEFLVSFYNNEISEKSEIFDDQFSVERPDGSNFTLKIRSTKLEDSAMYFCASRGQAYTEAFFGQGTRLTVV.

The chain links TRBV9 to TRBJ1-4, with 9 bases aligning to TRBD1. Per the germline V gene, CDR1 is SGDLS and CDR2 is YYNGEE. CDR3 size: 14 residues. Trimming cost V 0 bases and J 8 bases; bases outside gene matches: 2. CDR3 sequence: CASSVGGTGEKLFF. The CDR3, as DNA: TGTGCCAGCAGCGTAGGGGGGACAGGGGAAAAACTGTTTTTT.

The chain links TRBV2 to TRBJ2-5; tentatively, D is TRBD2 (5 bases). Germline V gene lookup returns CDR1 SNHLY and CDR2 FYNNEI. Trimming stripped 8 bases from V and 5 bases from J, with 12 bases between. This CDR3 is 12 amino acids long. The CDR3 region has the DNA TGTGCCAGCCCCGCGGGCCCGGAGACCCAGTACTTC. Translating gives CASPAGPETQYF.

The rearrangement joins TRBV10-3 to TRBJ1-5; the match to TRBD1 covers 8 bases. Trimming removed 6 bases from V and 5 bases from J; junction bases left unmatched: 3. The CDR3 covers 13 residues. In germline, CDR1 is ENHRY, CDR2 SYGVKD. In DNA, the CDR3 is TGTGCCATCAGGACAGGGGTTGATCAGCCCCAGCATTTT. Translated, it gives CAIRTGVDQPQHF.

This rearrangement joins TRBV30 to TRBJ2-3, with 11 bases fitting TRBD1. CDR1 and CDR2 (germline): GTSNPN, SVGIG (reference sequence). This CDR3 is 14 amino acids long. The junction had 4 bases not matched to a gene; V was cut back by 4 bases and J by 4 bases. For the CDR3, the DNA is TGTGCCTGGAACCGGGACAGGGGGTCAGATACGCAGTATTTT. Protein: CAWNRDRGSDTQYF.

The J gene is TRBJ2-4, the V gene TRBV19; D perhaps matches TRBD2 (5 bases). Between the trimmed V and J ends, which lost 3 bases and 1 base, there was a span of 13 bases. CDR1 and CDR2 from the germline V gene are LNHDA and SQIVND (reference sequence). This CDR3 region has 16 residues. The CDR3 coding sequence is TGTGCCAGTAGTATGGTACAGTCGGGGGCCAAAAACATTCAGTACTTC. Its protein is CASSMVQSGAKNIQYF.

The V and J genes are TRBV5-1 and TRBJ2-6; TRBD1 aligns across 11 bases. This CDR3 is built from 17 residues. Trimming removed 2 bases from V and 0 bases from J; junction bases left unmatched: 1. Looked up from germline, CDR1 is SGHRS and CDR2 is YFSETQ. CDR3 coding DNA: TGCGCCAGCAGCTTTGGGACAGGGGGCTCTGGGGCCAACGTCCTGACTTTC. This encodes CASSFGTGGSGANVLTF.

The chain joins TRBV7-8 to TRBJ1-1; tentatively, D is TRBD1 (5 bases). This CDR3 has 13 amino acids. V was pared by 6 bases and J by 1 base, with 9 bases between. Germline lookup yields CDR1 SGHVS and CDR2 FQNEAQ. The CDR3 reads CASRLTENTEAFF. CDR3 in DNA: TGTGCCAGCAGGCTGACAGAGAACACTGAAGCTTTCTTT.

This clone was counted a single time. J is TRBJ1-2 and V is TRBV6-5; D gene uncertain. This CDR3 contains 13 residues. Germline V gives CDR1 MNHEY, CDR2 SVGAGI. Between the trimmed V and J ends, which lost 4 bases and 4 bases, there was a span of 10 bases. Here the CDR3 reads CASSSDGVYGYTF. DNA of the CDR3: TGTGCCAGCAGTTCCGACGGAGTCTATGGCTACACCTTC.

This chain links TRBV10-3 with TRBJ2-7; possible D gene TRBD2, 7 bases. Germline values: CDR1 ENHRY, CDR2 SYGVKD. The CDR3 consists of 15 residues. V lost 4 bases to trimming and J lost 11 bases, with 24 bases between them. CDR3 amino acids: CAISGRKLGGDQEYF. DNA of the CDR3: TGTGCCATCAGTGGAAGGAAGTTAGGGGGGGATCAAGAGTACTTC.

The chain links TRBV7-8 to TRBJ2-4; TRBD2 agrees at 9 bases. The germline CDR1 and CDR2 sequences are SGHVS and FQNEAQ. V was pared by 1 base and J by 6 bases, with 1 base of the junction left unmatched. CDR3 length equals 14 residues. The CDR3: CASSLGTSVNIQYF. The DNA for the CDR3 is TGTGCCAGCAGCTTAGGGACTAGCGTAAACATTCAGTACTTC.

The gene calls are TRBV5-8 and TRBJ1-1; unclear D gene. The CDR3 totals 14 residues. Trimming took off 2 bases at V and 2 bases at J, with 10 bases between the two ends. The germline gives CDR1 SGHTS, CDR2 YDEGEE. The CDR3 spells CASSFGVRNTEAFF. CDR3 nucleotide sequence: TGTGCCAGCAGCTTCGGGGTGAGAAACACTGAAGCTTTCTTT. Complete variable domain (other parts from reference TRBV5-8 and TRBJ1-1): EAGVTQSPTHLIKTRGQQATLRCSPISGHTSVYWYQQALGLGLQFLLWYDEGEERNRGNFPPRFSGRQFPNYSSELNVNALELEDSALYLCASSFGVRNTEAFFGQGTRLTVV.

The V gene is TRBV9, the J gene TRBJ2-5; D perhaps matches TRBD2 (6 bases). Trimming removed 0 bases from V and 4 bases from J, with 13 bases in between. Germline lookup yields CDR1 SGDLS and CDR2 YYNGEE. The CDR3 runs to 15 residues. CDR3 residues: CASSVGGTGGETQYF. The DNA of the CDR3 is TGTGCCAGCAGCGTAGGAGGGACCGGGGGAGAGACCCAGTACTTC.

The rearrangement uses TRBV6-5 and TRBJ1-2; 9 bases fit TRBD1. The CDR3 covers 13 residues. Trimming removed 5 bases from V and 6 bases from J; junction bases left unmatched: 4. Per the germline V gene, CDR1 is MNHEY and CDR2 is SVGAGI. CDR3 in amino acids: CASSPRTGDGYTF. CDR3 nucleotide sequence: TGTGCCAGCAGTCCCCGGACAGGGGATGGCTACACCTTC.

The chain is built from TRBV19 and TRBJ1-6; 7 bases line up with TRBD1. Germline CDR1 and CDR2: LNHDA and SQIVND (reference sequence). There are 17 residues in the CDR3. After removal of 1 base from V and 8 bases from J, the junction contained 11 bases not matched to a gene. CDR3 bases: TGTGCCAGTAGTATAGTATGGACAGGATTTTCATATTCACCCCTCCACTTT. Translating it yields CASSIVWTGFSYSPLHF. The full variable domain, its missing parts supplied by reference TRBV19 and TRBJ1-6, is DGGITQSPKYLFRKEGQNVTLSCEQNLNHDAMYWYRQDPGQGLRLIYYSQIVNDFQKGDIAEGYSVSREKKESFPLTVTSAQKNPTAFYLCASSIVWTGFSYSPLHFGNGTRLTVT.

J is TRBJ1-1 and V is TRBV25-1; D uncertain. The germline V gene has CDR1 MGHDK and CDR2 SYGVNS. Trimming shortened V by 5 bases and J by 7 bases, and 17 bases separated the two germline ends. CDR3 length: 14 amino acids. The CDR3 loop is CASSQGGWAFEAFF. The CDR3, as DNA: TGTGCCAGCAGTCAAGGTGGTTGGGCCTTTGAAGCTTTCTTT.

This clone was detected once. This chain links TRBV11-2 with TRBJ2-1, with 8 bases that match TRBD2. This CDR3 region has 15 residues. From germline, CDR1 is SGHAT and CDR2 FQNNGV. V dropped 1 base and J dropped 2; count of bases not matched to a gene: 1. CDR3 sequence (DNA): TGTGCCAGCAGCTTAGTCGGGGGGGCCTACAATGAGCAGTTCTTC. Residues: CASSLVGGAYNEQFF.

The chain combines TRBV10-2 with TRBJ1-4; 10 bases line up with TRBD1. V shed 5 bases, J shed 5 bases, and the junction held 2 bases outside the gene matches. This CDR3 contains 14 residues. Germline V CDR1 and CDR2: WSHSY, SAAADI. Written as DNA, the CDR3 is TGCGCCAGCAGTCCGGGACAGGGGAATGAAAAACTGTTTTTT. It is translated as CASSPGQGNEKLFF.